The TCR beta chain under discussion was sequenced for a study of T-cell reconstitution after alpha-beta-depleted transplantation in children. Findings of the study overall: Several hundred expanded graft clones reportedly supplied alpha-beta T cells about two months after transplant. Some patients showed high day-60 TCRbeta diversity, which derived from surviving recipient T cells and thymic progenitors.

V lost 1 base to trimming and J lost 0 bases, with 4 bases between them. In germline, CDR1 is SEHNR, CDR2 FQNEAQ (reference sequence). CDR3 length: 15 amino acids. This clonotype has at least ten counts. The antigen is undetermined. Molecular barcoding with unique molecular identifiers was used for the TCRbeta library. TCRdb re-called the PCR reads through MiXCR, storing one row per CDR3 protein. The sample consists of some 440,000 distinct CDR3 sequences, about a sixth of them appearing once. The clonotype was recovered from a boy in the first two years of life who had a stem cell transplant for Wiskott-Aldrich syndrome, so the T cells may come from the graft donor. This chain connects TRBV7-9 to TRBJ2-6; D is ambiguous. The sample in question was PBMCs, mostly from graft donor cells, obtained 360 days after TCRalphabeta/CD19-depleted stem cell transplant. This CDR3 reads CASSLGNSGANVLTF. Written as DNA, the CDR3 is TGTGCCAGCAGCTTAGGGAACTCTGGGGCCAACGTCCTGACTTTC. Drawing the rest from reference TRBV7-9 and TRBJ2-6, the complete variable domain is DTGVSQNPRHKITKRGQNVTFRCDPISEHNRLYWYRQTLGQGPEFLTYFQNEAQLEKSRLLSDRFSAERPKGSFSTLEIQRTEQGDSAMYLCASSLGNSGANVLTFGAGSRLTVL.